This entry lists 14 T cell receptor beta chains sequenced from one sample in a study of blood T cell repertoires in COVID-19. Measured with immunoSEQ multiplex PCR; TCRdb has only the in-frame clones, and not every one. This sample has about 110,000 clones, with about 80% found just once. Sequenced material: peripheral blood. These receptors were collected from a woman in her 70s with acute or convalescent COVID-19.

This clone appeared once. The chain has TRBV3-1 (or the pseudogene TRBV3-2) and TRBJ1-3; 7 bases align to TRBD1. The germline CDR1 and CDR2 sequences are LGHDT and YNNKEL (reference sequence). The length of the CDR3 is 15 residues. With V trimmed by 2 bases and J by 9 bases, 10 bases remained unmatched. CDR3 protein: CASSQIRQGGTTIYF. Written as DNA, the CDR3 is TGTGCCAGCAGCCAAATCCGACAGGGTGGGACCACCATATATTTT.

CDR3 in amino acids: CASRDRAFNEQFF. The CDR3 DNA reads as TGTGCCAGCCGGGACAGGGCCTTCAATGAGCAGTTCTTC. The V call is TRBV19, the J call TRBJ2-1; 9 nucleotides match TRBD1. Germline values: CDR1 LNHDA, CDR2 SQIVND (reference sequence). The CDR3 loop spans 13 amino acids. Trimming cost V 9 bases and J 6 bases; bases outside gene matches: 6. Full variable domain (remainder filled in from reference TRBV19 and TRBJ2-1): DGGITQSPKYLFRKEGQNVTLSCEQNLNHDAMYWYRQDPGQGLRLIYYSQIVNDFQKGDIAEGYSVSREKKESFPLTVTSAQKNPTAFYLCASRDRAFNEQFFGPGTRLTVL.

The CDR3 loop reads CASTAGTTDTQYF. The CDR3 nucleotides read TGTGCCAGCACGGCGGGGACGACAGATACGCAGTATTTT. This sequence joins TRBV2 and TRBJ2-3, with D possibly matching TRBD2 (6 bases). This CDR3 is built from 13 residues. Germline CDR1 is SNHLY and CDR2 is FYNNEI. Trimming shortened V by 7 bases and J by 3 bases, and 11 bases separated the two germline ends.

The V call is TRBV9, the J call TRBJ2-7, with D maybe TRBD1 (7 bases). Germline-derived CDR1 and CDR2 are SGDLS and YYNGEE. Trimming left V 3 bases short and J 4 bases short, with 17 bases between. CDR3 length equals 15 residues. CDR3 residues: CASSAGQGGPYEQYF. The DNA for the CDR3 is TGTGCCAGCAGCGCCGGTCAGGGGGGCCCGTACGAGCAGTACTTC. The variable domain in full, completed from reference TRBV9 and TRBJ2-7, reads DSGVTQTPKHLITATGQRVTLRCSPRSGDLSVYWYQQSLDQGLQFLIQYYNGEERAKGNILERFSAQQFPDLHSELNLSSLELGDSALYFCASSAGQGGPYEQYFGPGTRLTVT.

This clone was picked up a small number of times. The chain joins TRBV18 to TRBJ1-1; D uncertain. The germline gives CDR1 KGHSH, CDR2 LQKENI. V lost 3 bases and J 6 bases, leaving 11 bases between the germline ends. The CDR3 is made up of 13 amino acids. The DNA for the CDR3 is TGTGCCAGCTCACCCACAACACAACCTGAAGCTTTCTTT. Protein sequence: CASSPTTQPEAFF.

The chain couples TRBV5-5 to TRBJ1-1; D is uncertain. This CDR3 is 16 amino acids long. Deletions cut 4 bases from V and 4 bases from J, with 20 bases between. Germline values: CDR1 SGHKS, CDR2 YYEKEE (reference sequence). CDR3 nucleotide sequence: TGTGCCAGCAGCATCTCTGTAGGAGGGATGGGCACTGAAGCTTTCTTT. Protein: CASSISVGGMGTEAFF. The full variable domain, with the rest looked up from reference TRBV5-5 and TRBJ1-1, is DAGVTQSPTHLIKTRGQQVTLRCSPISGHKSVSWYQQVLGQGPQFIFQYYEKEERGRGNFPDRFSARQFPNYSSELNVNALLLGDSALYLCASSISVGGMGTEAFFGQGTRLTVV.

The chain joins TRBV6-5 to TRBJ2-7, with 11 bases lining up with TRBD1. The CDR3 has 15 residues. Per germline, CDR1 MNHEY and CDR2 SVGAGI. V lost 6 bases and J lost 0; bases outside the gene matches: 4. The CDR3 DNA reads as TGTGCCAGCAGGTGGGGGACAGGGGGCTCCTACGAGCAGTACTTC. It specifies CASRWGTGGSYEQYF.

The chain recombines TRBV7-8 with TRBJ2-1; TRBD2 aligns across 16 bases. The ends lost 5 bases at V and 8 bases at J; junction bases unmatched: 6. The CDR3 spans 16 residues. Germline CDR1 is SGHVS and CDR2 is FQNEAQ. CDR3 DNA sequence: TGTGCCAGCAGCCTGACCGGGACTAGCGGGAGGGATGAGCAGTTCTTC. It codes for CASSLTGTSGRDEQFF.

The CDR3 sequence is CASSGTTGELFF. The DNA of the CDR3 is TGTGCCAGTTCAGGAACTACCGGGGAGCTGTTTTTT. V and J are TRBV28 and TRBJ2-2, with D hard to call. Germline-derived CDR1 and CDR2 are MDHEN and SYDVKM. CDR3 length: 12 amino acids. V lost 9 bases and J 5 bases, leaving 10 bases between the germline ends. The variable domain in full, completed from reference TRBV28 and TRBJ2-2, reads DVKVTQSSRYLVKRTGEKVFLECVQDMDHENMFWYRQDPGLGLRLIYFSYDVKMKEKGDIPEGYSVSREKKERFSLILESASTNQTSMYLCASSGTTGELFFGEGSRLTVL.

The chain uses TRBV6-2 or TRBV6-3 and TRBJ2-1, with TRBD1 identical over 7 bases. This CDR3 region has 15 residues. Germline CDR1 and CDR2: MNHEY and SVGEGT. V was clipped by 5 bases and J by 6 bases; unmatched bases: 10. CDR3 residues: CASSRRQGGFNEQFF. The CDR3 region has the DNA TGTGCCAGCAGTCGTAGACAGGGCGGGTTCAATGAGCAGTTCTTC.

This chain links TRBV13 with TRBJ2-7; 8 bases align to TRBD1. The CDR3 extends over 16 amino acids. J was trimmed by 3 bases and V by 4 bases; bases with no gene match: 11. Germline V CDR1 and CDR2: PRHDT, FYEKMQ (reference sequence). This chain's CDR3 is CASSSRGQEILYEQYF. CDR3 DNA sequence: TGTGCCAGCAGCTCCAGGGGACAGGAAATCCTCTACGAGCAGTACTTC.

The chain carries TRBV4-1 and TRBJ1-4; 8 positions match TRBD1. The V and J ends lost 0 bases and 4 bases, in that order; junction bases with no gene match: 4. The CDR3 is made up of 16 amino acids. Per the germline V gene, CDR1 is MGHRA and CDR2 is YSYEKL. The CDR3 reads CASSQEGGQVNEKLFF. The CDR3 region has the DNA TGCGCCAGCAGCCAAGAGGGGGGACAGGTTAATGAAAAACTGTTTTTT.

The CDR3 DNA sequence: TGTGCCAGCAGTTCGGGCGGGGGAGGTGAGCAGTACGTC. Its translation is CASSSGGGGEQYV. The V gene is TRBV6-2 or TRBV6-3, the J gene TRBJ2-7; TRBD2 matches at 7 bases. The ends lost 4 bases at V and 7 bases at J; junction bases unmatched: 7. Germline lookup yields CDR1 MNHEY and CDR2 SVGEGT. The CDR3 has 13 residues.

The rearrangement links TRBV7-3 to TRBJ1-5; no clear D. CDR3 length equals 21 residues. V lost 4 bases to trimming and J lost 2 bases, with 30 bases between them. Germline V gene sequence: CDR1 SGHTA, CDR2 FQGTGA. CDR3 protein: CASSSTPTGQWVKAGNQPQHF. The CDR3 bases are TGTGCCAGCAGCTCCACCCCGACCGGCCAGTGGGTAAAGGCGGGCAATCAGCCCCAGCATTTT.